This T cell receptor beta chain was recorded in a study of shared clonotypes between healthy human individuals. Looking at the study overall: In total, the donors were two women and a few men aged 18 to 49. Overall study findings and caveats: Larger richness was generally estimated for naive than memory subsets. Clonotypes which were not shared had lower generation probabilities than clonotypes that all four donors shared. Measured sharing among donors was expected to vary with sequencing depth.

The CDR3 has 13 residues. CDR1 GTSNPN and CDR2 SVGIG come from the germline V gene (reference sequence). The V and J ends lost 7 bases and 7 bases, in that order; junction bases with no gene match: 10. Data came from immunoSEQ multiplex PCR; TCRdb stores just in-frame clones and leaves some out. The data hold a few million clones, with approximately 90% observed a single time. Notes on this clone: The antigen remains unidentified.

This clonotype was obtained from a young man in good health. Some clones in this sample may be carry-over from other donors' samples. Sequenced input: naive CD4+ T cells from PBMCs. Subset meaning: CD45RA+ positively selected. The chain joins TRBV30 to TRBJ2-1; TRBD2 matches 7 bases. CDR3 nucleotides: TGTGCCTATGGGGGGGAGAAAGGAAATGAGCAGTTCTTC. It codes for CAYGGEKGNEQFF.